The rows below give T cell receptor beta chains drawn from one sample of a study of T-cell memory formation after mild COVID-19. TCRdb fed the 5' RACE reads into MiXCR, producing one record per CDR3 protein. Of hundreds of thousands of distinct CDR3 sequences listed, approximately 29% are singletons. Sequences were obtained from PBMCs or a T cell subset sorted from them (not recorded which). Receptor source: an adult woman who had mild COVID-19 (a few samples of this study predate the infection). Cell type and time point are not known. Both conserved end residues are part of each CDR3. A D gene is named only where the DNA matches it firmly. Some rows have no size entry. The others give once, few or many, or a class for an expanded clone.

abundance: NA; d_gene: TRBD2; v_gene: TRBV18; j_gene: TRBJ2-2; len: 17; CDR3aa: CASSRLSGSTDTGELFF; CDR3nt: TGTGCCAGCTCACGACTTAGCGGGAGCACCGATACCGGGGAGCTGTTTTTT
abundance: NA; d_gene: TRBD1; v_gene: TRBV6-5; j_gene: TRBJ2-7; len: 15; CDR3aa: CASRQTGTGTYEQYF; CDR3nt: TGTGCCAGCAGGCAAACCGGGACAGGGACCTACGAGCAGTACTTC
abundance: NA; d_gene: TRBD1; v_gene: TRBV29-1; j_gene: TRBJ2-2; len: 13; CDR3aa: CSVGDRGYGELFF; CDR3nt: TGCAGCGTTGGGGACAGGGGCTACGGGGAGCTGTTTTTT
abundance: few; d_gene: NA; v_gene: TRBV7-2; j_gene: TRBJ2-2; len: 15; CDR3aa: CASSLQRRGTGELFF; CDR3nt: TGTGCCAGCAGCCTCCAGCGGAGGGGCACCGGGGAGCTGTTTTTT
abundance: NA; d_gene: NA; v_gene: TRBV25-1; j_gene: TRBJ1-1; len: 16; CDR3aa: CASSGILQDVNTEAFF; CDR3nt: TGTGCCAGCAGTGGGATACTACAGGATGTGAACACTGAAGCTTTCTTT
abundance: few; d_gene: NA; v_gene: TRBV5-6; j_gene: TRBJ2-5; len: 14; CDR3aa: CASSLEQAAETQYF; CDR3nt: TGTGCCAGCAGCTTGGAACAGGCGGCAGAGACCCAGTACTTC
abundance: many; d_gene: TRBD2; v_gene: TRBV7-2; j_gene: TRBJ2-7; len: 14; CDR3aa: CASSSRAGRYEQYF; CDR3nt: TGTGCCAGCAGCTCGCGAGCGGGGCGATACGAGCAGTACTTC
abundance: once; d_gene: NA; v_gene: TRBV12-5; j_gene: TRBJ2-3; len: 12; CDR3aa: CASGERSDTQYF; CDR3nt: TGTGCTAGTGGAGAACGATCAGATACGCAGTATTTT
abundance: many; d_gene: NA; v_gene: TRBV20-1; j_gene: TRBJ2-1; len: 11; CDR3aa: CSASSYNEQFF; CDR3nt: TGCAGTGCTAGCTCCTACAATGAGCAGTTCTTC
abundance: few; d_gene: TRBD2; v_gene: TRBV7-9; j_gene: TRBJ2-1; len: 16; CDR3aa: CASSIPTSGSLDEQFF; CDR3nt: TGTGCCAGCAGCATCCCGACTAGCGGGAGCCTAGATGAGCAGTTCTTC
abundance: NA; d_gene: NA; v_gene: TRBV20-1; j_gene: TRBJ2-3; len: 16; CDR3aa: CSARDLLRGSTDTQYF; CDR3nt: TGCAGTGCTAGAGATCTACTGCGGGGCAGCACAGATACGCAGTATTTT
abundance: NA; d_gene: NA; v_gene: TRBV7-9; j_gene: TRBJ1-2; len: 12; CDR3aa: CASSLVGDGYTF; CDR3nt: TGTGCCAGCAGCTTAGTTGGGGATGGCTACACCTTC
abundance: NA; d_gene: TRBD1; v_gene: TRBV5-1; j_gene: TRBJ1-2; len: 15; CDR3aa: CASSIGQGRVYGYTF; CDR3nt: TGCGCCAGCAGCATAGGACAGGGAAGGGTGTATGGCTACACCTTC
abundance: NA; d_gene: NA; v_gene: TRBV30; j_gene: TRBJ2-1; len: 11; CDR3aa: CAWLAINEQFF; CDR3nt: TGTGCCTGGTTAGCGATCAATGAGCAGTTCTTC
abundance: NA; d_gene: NA; v_gene: TRBV7-2; j_gene: TRBJ2-1; len: 12; CDR3aa: CASSGYSYEQFF; CDR3nt: TGTGCCAGCAGCGGATATAGCTATGAGCAGTTCTTC
abundance: few; d_gene: NA; v_gene: TRBV4-1; j_gene: TRBJ2-1; len: 14; CDR3aa: CASSQVGGNNEQFF; CDR3nt: TGCGCCAGCAGCCAAGTAGGTGGAAACAATGAGCAGTTCTTC
abundance: NA; d_gene: TRBD2; v_gene: TRBV5-1; j_gene: TRBJ2-5; len: 14; CDR3aa: CASSLGRGKETQYF; CDR3nt: TGCGCCAGCAGCTTGGGGCGGGGGAAAGAGACCCAGTACTTC
abundance: NA; d_gene: NA; v_gene: TRBV27; j_gene: TRBJ1-1; len: 13; CDR3aa: CASSFSPDTEAFF; CDR3nt: TGTGCCAGCAGTTTCTCCCCAGACACTGAAGCTTTCTTT
abundance: many; d_gene: NA; v_gene: TRBV7-2; j_gene: TRBJ2-7; len: 15; CDR3aa: CASSLDRVTSYEQYF; CDR3nt: TGTGCCAGCAGCTTAGACAGGGTTACCTCCTACGAGCAGTACTTC
abundance: NA; d_gene: TRBD1; v_gene: TRBV15; j_gene: TRBJ1-1; len: 15; CDR3aa: CATSRNDRANTEAFF; CDR3nt: TGTGCCACCAGCAGAAATGACAGGGCAAACACTGAAGCTTTCTTT
abundance: NA; d_gene: NA; v_gene: TRBV6-2/TRBV6-3; j_gene: TRBJ1-2; len: 13; CDR3aa: CASSITDTYGYTF; CDR3nt: TGTGCCAGCAGTATCACAGATACCTATGGCTACACCTTC
abundance: once; d_gene: NA; v_gene: TRBV15; j_gene: TRBJ2-1; len: 14; CDR3aa: CATSGDLTYNEQFF; CDR3nt: TGTGCCACCAGCGGGGACCTTACCTACAATGAGCAGTTCTTC
abundance: NA; d_gene: NA; v_gene: TRBV5-1; j_gene: TRBJ1-1; len: 15; CDR3aa: CASSLVASGDTEAFF; CDR3nt: TGCGCCAGCAGCTTGGTGGCATCGGGAGACACTGAAGCTTTCTTT
abundance: few; d_gene: TRBD1; v_gene: TRBV27; j_gene: TRBJ1-1; len: 17; CDR3aa: CASSLSVRDRGLVEAFF; CDR3nt: TGTGCCAGCAGTTTATCGGTCCGGGACAGGGGGCTAGTTGAAGCTTTCTTT
abundance: NA; d_gene: NA; v_gene: TRBV7-6; j_gene: TRBJ2-2; len: 15; CDR3aa: CASSLGGPHTGELFF; CDR3nt: TGTGCCAGCAGCTTAGGGGGCCCGCACACCGGGGAGCTGTTTTTT
abundance: NA; d_gene: TRBD2; v_gene: TRBV18; j_gene: TRBJ2-2; len: 15; CDR3aa: CASSPRAGDTGELFF; CDR3nt: TGTGCCAGCTCACCACGAGCGGGGGACACCGGGGAGCTGTTTTTT
abundance: few; d_gene: TRBD2; v_gene: TRBV7-6; j_gene: TRBJ2-5; len: 17; CDR3aa: CASSFHRSGRDQETQYF; CDR3nt: TGTGCCAGCAGCTTTCATCGTAGCGGGAGGGACCAAGAGACCCAGTACTTC
abundance: NA; d_gene: NA; v_gene: TRBV5-1; j_gene: TRBJ1-4; len: 15; CDR3aa: CASSLFGEANEKLFF; CDR3nt: TGCGCCAGCAGCTTGTTCGGGGAAGCTAATGAAAAACTGTTTTTT
abundance: NA; d_gene: NA; v_gene: TRBV7-9; j_gene: TRBJ1-1; len: 14; CDR3aa: CASSLESANTEAFF; CDR3nt: TGTGCCAGCAGCTTAGAGTCGGCGAACACTGAAGCTTTCTTT
abundance: NA; d_gene: TRBD1; v_gene: TRBV9; j_gene: TRBJ2-7; len: 15; CDR3aa: CASTRGTGGGYEQYF; CDR3nt: TGTGCCAGCACCCGAGGGACAGGGGGCGGCTACGAGCAGTACTTC
abundance: once; d_gene: TRBD2; v_gene: TRBV5-6; j_gene: TRBJ2-1; len: 14; CDR3aa: CASAGLAGYNEQFF; CDR3nt: TGTGCCAGCGCCGGACTAGCGGGCTACAATGAGCAGTTCTTC
abundance: NA; d_gene: TRBD1; v_gene: TRBV2; j_gene: TRBJ2-7; len: 14; CDR3aa: CASNPGARGYEQYF; CDR3nt: TGTGCCAGCAACCCCGGAGCCAGGGGGTACGAGCAGTACTTC
abundance: NA; d_gene: NA; v_gene: TRBV2; j_gene: TRBJ2-2; len: 17; CDR3aa: CASSELGQMVGTGELFF; CDR3nt: TGTGCCAGCAGTGAACTGGGGCAGATGGTAGGCACCGGGGAGCTGTTTTTT
abundance: few; d_gene: NA; v_gene: TRBV4-2; j_gene: TRBJ2-1; len: 16; CDR3aa: CASSQEAGALYNEQFF; CDR3nt: TGTGCCAGCAGCCAAGAGGCGGGGGCCCTCTACAATGAGCAGTTCTTC
abundance: few; d_gene: NA; v_gene: TRBV2; j_gene: TRBJ2-5; len: 12; CDR3aa: CASSGSQETQYF; CDR3nt: TGTGCCAGCAGTGGTAGCCAAGAGACCCAGTACTTC
abundance: NA; d_gene: TRBD2; v_gene: TRBV7-2; j_gene: TRBJ2-3; len: 15; CDR3aa: CASSPGGLAGYTQYF; CDR3nt: TGTGCCAGCAGCCCAGGGGGACTAGCGGGCTATACGCAGTATTTT
abundance: NA; d_gene: NA; v_gene: TRBV12-3/TRBV12-4; j_gene: TRBJ1-5; len: 15; CDR3aa: CASSLEGTVNQPQHF; CDR3nt: TGTGCCAGCAGTTTAGAAGGGACGGTCAATCAGCCCCAGCATTTT
abundance: NA; d_gene: TRBD2; v_gene: TRBV6-1; j_gene: TRBJ2-3; len: 17; CDR3aa: CASSRAEAGGDRDTQYF; CDR3nt: TGTGCCAGCAGCAGGGCAGAAGCGGGGGGGGATAGAGATACGCAGTATTTT
abundance: few; d_gene: NA; v_gene: TRBV12-3/TRBV12-4; j_gene: TRBJ1-1; len: 14; CDR3aa: CASSLTGPNTEAFF; CDR3nt: TGTGCCAGCAGTTTAACCGGCCCGAACACTGAAGCTTTCTTT
abundance: NA; d_gene: TRBD2; v_gene: TRBV20-1; j_gene: TRBJ2-2; len: 16; CDR3aa: CSARASGRVNTGELFF; CDR3nt: TGCAGTGCTAGAGCCAGCGGGAGGGTTAACACCGGGGAGCTGTTTTTT
abundance: NA; d_gene: NA; v_gene: TRBV10-3; j_gene: TRBJ2-7; len: 13; CDR3aa: CAIGRELDYEQYF; CDR3nt: TGTGCCATCGGACGGGAGCTGGATTACGAGCAGTACTTC
abundance: NA; d_gene: TRBD1; v_gene: TRBV5-8; j_gene: TRBJ2-7; len: 15; CDR3aa: CASSMTGTVSYEQYF; CDR3nt: TGTGCCAGCAGCATGACAGGGACCGTCTCCTACGAGCAGTACTTC
abundance: NA; d_gene: TRBD2; v_gene: TRBV24-1; j_gene: TRBJ2-3; len: 16; CDR3aa: CATSDVAGGLSDTQYF; CDR3nt: TGTGCCACCAGTGATGTGGCGGGGGGATTGTCAGATACGCAGTATTTT